This record covers a single TCR beta chain. This sample stems from a study of blood T cell repertoires in COVID-19. Overall study context: PBMCs, B-cell-depleted T cells, or T cells were the source of the cDNA or gDNA that made up the material.

This table comes from immunoSEQ multiplex PCR, and its TCRdb copy is limited to in-frame clones, with some not included. Among some 130,000 clones listed, approximately 86% were seen once. In germline, CDR1 is GTSNPN, CDR2 SVGIG (reference sequence). The CDR3 consists of 12 residues. The V gene end was trimmed by 8 bases and the J gene end by 0 bases; junction bases not matched to a gene: 3. The sequenced sample consisted of peripheral blood. The clonotype comes from a woman in her forties or fifties who had recovered from COVID-19. The gene calls are TRBV30 and TRBJ2-7, with TRBD1 matching 8 bases. The CDR3 DNA follows: TGTGCCGGAACAGGGGGCTCCTACGAGCAGTACTTC. This translates into CAGTGGSYEQYF.